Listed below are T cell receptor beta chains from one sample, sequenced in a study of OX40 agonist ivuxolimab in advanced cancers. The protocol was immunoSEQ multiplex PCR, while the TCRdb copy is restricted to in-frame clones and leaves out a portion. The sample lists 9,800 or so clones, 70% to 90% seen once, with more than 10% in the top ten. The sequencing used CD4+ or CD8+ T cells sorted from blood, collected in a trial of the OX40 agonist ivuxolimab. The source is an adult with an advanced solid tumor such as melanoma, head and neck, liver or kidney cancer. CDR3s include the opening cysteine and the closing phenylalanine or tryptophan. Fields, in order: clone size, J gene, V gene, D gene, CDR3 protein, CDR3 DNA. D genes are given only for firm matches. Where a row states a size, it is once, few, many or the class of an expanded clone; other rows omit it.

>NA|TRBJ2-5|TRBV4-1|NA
CASSQGVPGAQYF
TGCGCCAGCAGCCAAGGGGTACCGGGGGCCCAGTACTTC
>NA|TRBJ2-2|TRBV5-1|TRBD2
CASSFSGSSTGELFF
TGCGCCAGCAGCTTTAGCGGGAGTTCCACCGGGGAGCTGTTTTTT
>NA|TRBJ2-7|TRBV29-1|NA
CSAGLLYEQYF
TGCAGCGCGGGACTTCTCTACGAGCAGTACTTC
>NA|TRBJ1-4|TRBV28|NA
CASSGEANEKLFF
TGTGCCAGCAGCGGCGAGGCGAATGAAAAACTGTTTTTT
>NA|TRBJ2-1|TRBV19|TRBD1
CASRGTADNEQFF
TGTGCCAGTAGAGGGACAGCCGACAATGAGCAGTTCTTC
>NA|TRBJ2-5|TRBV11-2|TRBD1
CASSRRQGRPQYF
TGTGCCAGCAGCAGAAGACAGGGACGGCCCCAGTACTTC
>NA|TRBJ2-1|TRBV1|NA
CTSSLQRGYNEQFF
TGCACCAGCAGCCTACAGCGGGGTTACAATGAGCAGTTCTTC
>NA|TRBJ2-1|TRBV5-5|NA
CASSLEATTYNEQFF
TGTGCCAGCAGCTTGGAAGCGACCACCTACAATGAGCAGTTCTTC
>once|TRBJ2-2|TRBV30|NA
CAWSRETGELFF
TGTGCCTGGAGTCGGGAAACCGGGGAGCTGTTTTTT
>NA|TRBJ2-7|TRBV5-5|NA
CASSSLGGASEQYF
TGTGCCAGCAGCTCTCTAGGGGGGGCTAGTGAGCAGTACTTC
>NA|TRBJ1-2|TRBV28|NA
CATTFRDLYGYTF
TGTGCCACCACCTTTAGGGACCTCTATGGCTACACCTTC
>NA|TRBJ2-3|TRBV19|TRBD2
CASSGGTSGTPSTDTQYF
TGTGCCAGTAGTGGCGGCACTAGCGGGACTCCTAGCACAGATACGCAGTATTTT
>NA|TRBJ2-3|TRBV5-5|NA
CASSLRAGLRTDTQYF
TGTGCCAGCAGCTTGAGGGCAGGGCTCCGCACAGATACGCAGTATTTT
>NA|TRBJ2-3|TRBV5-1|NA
CASSFRRSTDTQYF
TGCGCCAGCAGCTTTAGAAGGAGCACAGATACGCAGTATTTT
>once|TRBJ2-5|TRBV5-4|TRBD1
CASRRGQEETQYF
TGTGCCAGCAGACGGGGACAGGAAGAGACCCAGTACTTC
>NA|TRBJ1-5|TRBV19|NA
CASSIWGGRVGNQPQHF
TGTGCCAGTAGTATTTGGGGGGGCAGGGTTGGCAATCAGCCCCAGCATTTT
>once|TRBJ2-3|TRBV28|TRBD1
CASSGPGQTSTDTQYF
TGTGCCAGCAGTGGCCCGGGACAGACGAGCACAGATACGCAGTATTTT
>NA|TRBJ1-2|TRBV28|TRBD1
CASSSQGVYYGYTF
TGTGCCAGCAGTTCGCAGGGGGTTTACTATGGCTACACCTTC
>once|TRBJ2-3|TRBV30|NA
CAWAMGSTDTQYF
TGTGCCTGGGCCATGGGGAGCACAGATACGCAGTATTTT
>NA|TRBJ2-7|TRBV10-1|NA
CASRVGKAGDNYEQYF
TGCGCCAGCAGGGTAGGGAAGGCAGGCGATAACTACGAGCAGTACTTC
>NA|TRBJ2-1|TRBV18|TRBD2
CASSPPGLAVYNEQFF
TGTGCCAGCTCACCCCCGGGACTAGCGGTCTACAATGAGCAGTTCTTC
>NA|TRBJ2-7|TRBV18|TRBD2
CASSPPLAGAYEQYF
TGTGCCAGCTCACCACCCCTAGCGGGAGCCTACGAGCAGTACTTC
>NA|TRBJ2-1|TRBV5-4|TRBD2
CASSSKTSGSSEQFF
TGTGCCAGTAGCTCAAAGACTAGCGGGAGTTCTGAGCAGTTCTTC
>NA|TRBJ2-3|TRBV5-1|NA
CASSLGSGVWTDTQYF
TGCGCCAGCAGCTTGGGGTCAGGGGTCTGGACAGATACGCAGTATTTT
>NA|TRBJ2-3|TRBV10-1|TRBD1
CALPRDRGVISTDTQYF
TGCGCCCTTCCGAGGGACAGGGGGGTAATTAGCACAGATACGCAGTATTTT
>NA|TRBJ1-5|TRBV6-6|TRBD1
CASSRDRASQPQHF
TGTGCCAGCAGTCGCGACAGGGCCAGTCAGCCCCAGCATTTT
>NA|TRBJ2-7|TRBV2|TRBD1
CASTGDSYEQYF
TGTGCCAGCACCGGGGACAGCTACGAGCAGTACTTC
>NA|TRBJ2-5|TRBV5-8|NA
CASSSGALGGTQYF
TGTGCCAGCAGTTCCGGGGCCTTAGGGGGGACCCAGTACTTC
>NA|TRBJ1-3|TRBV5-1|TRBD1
CASSLAWQGASGNTIYF
TGCGCCAGCAGCTTGGCCTGGCAGGGGGCCTCTGGAAACACCATATATTTT
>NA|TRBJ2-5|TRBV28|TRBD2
CASSKPGGPEETQYF
TGTGCCAGCTCCAAACCGGGGGGGCCAGAAGAGACCCAGTACTTC
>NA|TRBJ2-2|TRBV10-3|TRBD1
CAISDRTGIVRELFF
TGTGCCATCAGTGACCGGACAGGGATCGTTCGGGAGCTGTTTTTT
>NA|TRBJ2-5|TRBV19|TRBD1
CASSQTGAPFQETQYF
TGTGCCAGTAGTCAAACAGGGGCCCCTTTCCAAGAGACCCAGTACTTC
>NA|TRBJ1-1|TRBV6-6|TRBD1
CASSVTGTGNTEAFF
TGTGCCAGCAGTGTGACCGGGACAGGGAACACTGAAGCTTTCTTT
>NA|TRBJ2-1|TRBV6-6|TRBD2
CASRRTSGREVGEQFF
TGTGCCAGCAGAAGGACTAGCGGGAGGGAGGTTGGTGAGCAGTTCTTC
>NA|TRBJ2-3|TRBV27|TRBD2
CASSLKGTSYGTDTQYF
TGTGCCAGCAGTTTGAAGGGGACTAGCTATGGCACAGATACGCAGTATTTT
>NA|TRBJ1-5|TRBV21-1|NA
CASSSDRVSNQPQHF
TGTGCCAGCAGCAGCGACAGGGTTAGCAATCAGCCCCAGCATTTT
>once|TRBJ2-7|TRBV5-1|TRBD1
CASSLEGGQTYEQYF
TGCGCCAGCAGCTTGGAAGGGGGCCAAACCTACGAGCAGTACTTC
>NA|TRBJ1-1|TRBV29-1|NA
CSVVTSGTEAFF
TGCAGCGTTGTGACTTCGGGCACTGAAGCTTTCTTT
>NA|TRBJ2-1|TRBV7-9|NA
CASSLSPGSPAEQFF
TGTGCCAGCAGCTTATCCCCCGGTAGCCCTGCTGAGCAGTTCTTC
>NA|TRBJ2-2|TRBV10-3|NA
CAISESRGAGELFF
TGTGCCATCAGTGAGAGCAGGGGGGCCGGGGAGCTGTTTTTT
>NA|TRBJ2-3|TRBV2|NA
CASSEALRRDTQYF
TGTGCCAGCAGTGAAGCGCTTCGACGGGATACGCAGTATTTT
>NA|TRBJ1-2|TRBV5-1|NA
CASSLGGENYGYTF
TGCGCCAGCAGCTTAGGGGGTGAAAACTATGGCTACACCTTC
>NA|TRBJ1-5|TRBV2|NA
CASATLRGNQPQHF
TGTGCCAGCGCAACCCTACGGGGGAATCAGCCCCAGCATTTT
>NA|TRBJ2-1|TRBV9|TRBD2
CASSALAGDNNEQFF
TGTGCCAGCAGCGCCCTAGCGGGGGACAACAATGAGCAGTTCTTC
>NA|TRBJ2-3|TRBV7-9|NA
CASSPGERFTDTQYF
TGTGCCAGCAGCCCGGGGGAGAGATTCACAGATACGCAGTATTTT
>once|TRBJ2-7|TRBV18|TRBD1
CASSPKAPGQGYEQYF
TGTGCCAGCTCACCAAAGGCACCGGGACAGGGGTACGAGCAGTACTTC
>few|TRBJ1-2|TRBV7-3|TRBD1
CASSLTGTGYGYTF
TGTGCCAGCAGCTTAACCGGGACAGGGTATGGCTACACCTTC
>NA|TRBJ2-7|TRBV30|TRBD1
CAGGQGSYEQYF
TGTGCCGGAGGACAGGGTTCCTACGAGCAGTACTTC
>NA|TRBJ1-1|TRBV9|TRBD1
CASSGGVGTGNTEAFF
TGTGCCAGCAGCGGAGGGGTTGGGACAGGGAACACTGAAGCTTTCTTT
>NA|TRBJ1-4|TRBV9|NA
CASSVTPEGEKLFF
TGTGCCAGCAGCGTGACCCCCGAGGGCGAAAAACTGTTTTTT
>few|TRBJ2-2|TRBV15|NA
CATSRADLANTGELFF
TGTGCCACCAGCAGAGCCGACCTCGCGAACACCGGGGAGCTGTTTTTT
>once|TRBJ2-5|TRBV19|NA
CASSKAGRKETQYF
TGTGCCAGTAGTAAGGCAGGGCGAAAAGAGACCCAGTACTTC
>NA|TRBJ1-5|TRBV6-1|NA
CASSSPTYGNQPQHF
TGTGCCAGCAGTAGCCCGACATACGGCAATCAGCCCCAGCATTTT
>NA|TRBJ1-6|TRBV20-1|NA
CSASYSPLHF
TGCAGTGCTTCCTATTCACCCCTCCACTTT
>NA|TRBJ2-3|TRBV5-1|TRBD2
CASRTSESTDTQYF
TGCGCCAGCAGGACTAGCGAGAGCACAGATACGCAGTATTTT
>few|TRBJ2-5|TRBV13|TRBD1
CASSLGQQTQYF
TGTGCCAGCAGCCTGGGACAGCAGACCCAGTACTTC
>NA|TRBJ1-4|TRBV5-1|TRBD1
CASSLKTGEDQKLFF
TGCGCCAGCAGCTTGAAGACAGGGGAGGACCAGAAACTGTTTTTT
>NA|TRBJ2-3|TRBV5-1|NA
CASSSGGGKDTQYF
TGCGCCAGCAGCTCCGGGGGCGGGAAGGATACGCAGTATTTT